These T cell receptor beta chains were read from a single sample in a study of CD8 T cells in ankylosing spondylitis. TCRdb re-called the 5' RACE reads through MiXCR, storing one row per CDR3 protein. The sample contains 800,000 to 900,000 distinct CDR3 sequences, 12% of which appear only once. The specimen was blood, either unsorted or a sorted T cell fraction (not recorded which). Every receptor here comes from a male donor with ankylosing spondylitis. The CDR3 runs from the conserved cysteine through the conserved F or W. A D gene is named only where the DNA matches it firmly. The size entry is marked missing in some rows and otherwise reads once, few, many or a size class.

j_call,v_call,clone_size,d_call,cdr3_aa,cdr3_nt
TRBJ1-2,TRBV10-3,many,TRBD1,CALRVGTGDYGYTF,TGTGCCCTCCGGGTCGGGACAGGGGATTATGGCTACACCTTC
TRBJ2-7,TRBV7-2,-,TRBD1,CASSQRQGPPYEQYF,TGTGCCAGCAGCCAAAGACAGGGGCCACCCTACGAGCAGTACTTC
TRBJ2-5,TRBV7-2,few,-,CASSYARRETQYF,TGTGCCAGCAGCTACGCGAGAAGAGAGACCCAGTACTTC
TRBJ1-1,TRBV4-3,-,TRBD1,CASSQGLGGGTEAFF,TGCGCCAGCAGCCAAGGCCTAGGGGGCGGCACTGAAGCTTTCTTT
TRBJ1-1,TRBV6-5,-,-,CASSSLGRGGRTEAFF,TGTGCCAGCAGTTCCCTCGGGAGGGGGGGACGGACTGAAGCTTTCTTT
TRBJ1-2,TRBV7-2,-,-,CASSLTHGGYTF,TGTGCCAGCAGCTTAACCCACGGTGGCTACACCTTC
TRBJ1-4,TRBV20-1,few,-,CSARPGGSPREKLFF,TGCAGTGCTAGGCCCGGGGGATCACCCAGGGAAAAACTGTTTTTT
TRBJ1-4,TRBV12-3/TRBV12-4,many,-,CASRQQLGVGLFF,TGTGCCAGCAGACAACAACTGGGAGTAGGACTGTTTTTT
TRBJ2-3,TRBV20-1,-,TRBD2,CSLRGGADTQYF,TGCAGTCTGCGGGGGGGGGCAGATACGCAGTATTTT
TRBJ1-2,TRBV7-2,many,TRBD1,CASTWDRGVYGYTF,TGTGCCAGCACCTGGGACAGGGGGGTTTATGGCTACACCTTC
TRBJ2-5,TRBV15,-,-,CATSRDLRGQETQYF,TGTGCCACCAGCAGAGATCTGAGGGGACAAGAGACCCAGTACTTC
TRBJ1-5,TRBV12-3/TRBV12-4,few,-,CASTMGDPNQPQHF,TGTGCCAGCACCATGGGGGACCCCAATCAGCCCCAGCATTTT
TRBJ2-2,TRBV29-1,many,-,CSVAQASGELFF,TGCAGCGTTGCACAGGCGAGCGGGGAGCTGTTTTTT
TRBJ1-4,TRBV10-3,-,-,CAIMNGSNEKLFF,TGTGCCATCATGAACGGATCGAATGAAAAACTGTTTTTT
TRBJ2-3,TRBV15,many,TRBD1,CATSRGQGTDTQYF,TGTGCCACCAGCAGGGGACAGGGCACAGATACGCAGTATTTT
TRBJ1-1,TRBV6-5,few,-,CASSYGSLWGTEAFF,TGTGCCAGCAGTTACGGGTCCCTTTGGGGCACTGAAGCTTTCTTT
TRBJ2-1,TRBV5-1,-,TRBD1,CASSLGDRAIYNEQFF,TGCGCCAGCAGCTTGGGGGACAGGGCTATATACAATGAGCAGTTCTTC
TRBJ1-5,TRBV20-1,-,-,CSASWDTNQPQHF,TGCAGTGCTAGCTGGGACACCAATCAGCCCCAGCATTTT
TRBJ2-3,TRBV29-1,many,-,CSVDSRADTQYF,TGCAGCGTTGATAGCAGGGCAGATACGCAGTATTTT
TRBJ1-1,TRBV19,-,-,CASSIVRGGRGMNTEAFF,TGTGCCAGTAGTATAGTTCGCGGCGGCCGGGGTATGAACACTGAAGCTTTCTTT
TRBJ2-2,TRBV6-1,many,-,CASRRGHMNTGELFF,TGTGCCAGCAGGCGGGGGCACATGAACACCGGGGAGCTGTTTTTT
TRBJ2-7,TRBV10-3,few,-,CAISESGPTSTTF,TGTGCCATCAGTGAGTCTGGCCCGACATCTACCACCTTC
TRBJ1-1,TRBV6-5,many,-,CASSYRPQMNTEAFF,TGTGCCAGCAGTTACAGGCCGCAGATGAACACTGAAGCTTTCTTT
TRBJ2-5,TRBV5-5,-,TRBD1,CASTSSGTGWETQYF,TGTGCCAGCACCTCCTCCGGGACAGGGTGGGAGACCCAGTACTTC
TRBJ1-2,TRBV10-3,-,-,CAISESSRGRAGDYGYTF,TGTGCCATCAGTGAGTCGAGTCGGGGAAGGGCAGGGGACTATGGCTACACCTTC
TRBJ2-1,TRBV7-6,-,TRBD2,CASSLPSGGNNEQFF,TGTGCCAGCAGCTTGCCTAGCGGGGGCAACAATGAGCAGTTCTTC
TRBJ1-5,TRBV6-6,-,-,CASSDFQDQPQHF,TGTGCCAGCAGTGACTTCCAGGATCAGCCCCAGCATTTT